This TCR beta chain was obtained from a study of shared clonotypes between healthy human individuals (dated by TCRdb to 2020 to 2021). A note on the overall study: A couple of women and a few men aged 18 to 49 years were included in the cohort. Per donor, three plates each were used for CD4 naive and CD4 memory, two for CD8 naive, and one for CD8 memory. To estimate repertoire size and how much clonotypes are shared between individuals, the study performed deep sequencing of blood TCR repertoires from about five healthy adults. Different laboratories and diverse techniques were used to prepare libraries and sequence TCR repertoires, to increase sequencing depth and limit assay-specific biases. Between about 0.85 and 9.5 billion PBMCs per donor were obtained by leukapheresis.

TCR CDR3 regions were amplified from genomic DNA by multiplex PCR using the deep immunoSEQ assay. Extracted genomic DNA from each cell subset was spread evenly across all wells of several immunoSEQ 96-well plates, with each plate serving as a replicate. For sorted subsets, 200 ng of genomic DNA, equivalent to roughly 30,000 T cell genomes, went into each replicate PCR. Purified libraries were measured with a Qubit 3.0 fluorometer, size-checked on a Bioanalyzer 2100, and measured again with the KAPA Library Quantification kit. Every immunoSEQ 96-well plate was sequenced on a separate single-read 150-cycle Illumina NextSeq 550 flow cell. The paper's processing steps were these. Because the immunoSEQ output held only junctional sequences and lacked quality scores, the filtering could not match the filtering applied to full-length reads. Sequences were annotated with PyIR, a Python wrapper for IgBLAST v1.9, and V/J genes and CDR3 were assigned using IMGT germline references. Any read was removed if the V/J assignment was weak (E-value above 1e-6), the CDR3 was missing, or the read contained stop codons, out-of-frame junctions, or ambiguous translated residues. V3J clonotypes were defined as sequences sharing the same inferred V gene, J gene, and CDR3 amino acid sequence. Percentage overlap between repertoires was computed as shared unique clonotypes divided by the size of the smaller repertoire. RTK rarefaction, the Chao1 estimator, and Recon v2.1 estimates of unobserved clonotypes were used to assess repertoire richness. For all TCRbeta clonotypes obtained by the gDNA method from a few donors, generation probabilities were computed with OLGA. As stored in TCRdb, this immuneACCESS dataset retains in-frame rearrangements with V and J assigned. A fraction of the clones does not appear; measured against another copy, unresolved V genes explain less than half of the discrepancy, and the remainder lacks a known reason. Clone size and the V and J calls come from that table; the DNA yielded D and trimming. In this sample the table shows more than 2 million clones, about 95% of which occur a single time. The ten largest clones take up around 1.1% of the sample.

The study at large found these results: The small number of donors limited the genetic and exposure-history diversity represented. Estimated clonotype richness was generally larger for naive than for memory subsets. Sampling was limited to blood, and TCR repertoires in tissue likely differ from TCR repertoires in blood. Rarefaction of sorted-subset datasets indicated incomplete sequencing despite the large sequencing depth. Across four donors, approximately 5% of naive CD4, around 3.3% of naive CD8, 2.3% of memory CD4, and approximately 0.4% of memory CD8 clonotypes were shared. Pairwise subsampling led to the expectation that sequencing depth would affect the degree of clonotype sharing among donors. Compared with non-shared clonotypes, the clonotypes found in all four sorted-subset donors had higher generation probabilities.

As regards this clone: The antigen this receptor binds is unknown. Sequence at one end of the junction differs from germline and may be a read error.

CD8 naive samples were CD45RO-negative cells positively selected for CCR7, giving a CD45RA+CCR7+ population that excluded TemRA cells. The donors were healthy, HIV-negative adults with no recently reported acute infections or vaccinations. Every donor was a Caucasian adult living in Nashville, Tennessee, USA. Blood was collected by leukapheresis, and PBMCs were isolated by Ficoll-Histopaque density gradient centrifugation and then cryopreserved in liquid nitrogen vapor phase. Analytical flow cytometry was used to check the purity and quantity of each magnetically sorted T cell population. Genomic DNA was isolated from every sorted fraction and measured by UV absorbance on a Nanodrop 2000c. According to the germline V gene (reference sequence), CDR1 reads SSHAT and CDR2 reads FNYEAQ. Reading from cysteine to phenylalanine, the CDR3 counts 15 amino acids. Kept here is only the CDR3 DNA, which spans 45 bases and is read in frame from base 1.

The receptor comes from a man between 18 and 35 years old in good health. In this chain, TRBV7-7 is recombined with TRBJ2-5; the D region possibly corresponds to TRBD2 (5 bases align). The specimen sequenced was naive CD8+ T cells sorted from blood. Sample cell subset or site, as interpreted from the label and publication: CD45RA+CCR7+. This receptor carries the CDR3 CASSSGVFGIETQYF. The sequenced DNA: TGTGCTAGCAGCTCCGGGGTTTTTGGTATAGAGACCCAGTACTTC.